The clone carrying this TCR beta chain has a handful of counts. Its specificity is unknown. The data belong to a study of post-analysis software for immune sequencing data. Study context: Both relapsing-remitting and secondary progressive multiple sclerosis featured among the disease courses, as did progressive-relapsing multiple sclerosis. The study's findings and limits: Comparison with controls showed significantly lower normalized Chao1 diversity in multiple sclerosis patients. Five or six TRBV segments appeared more often in patients than in controls, and TRBV5-6, TRBV5-1 and TRBV20-1 were among these.

The germline gives CDR1 MDHEN, CDR2 SYDVKM. CDR3 length: 13 residues. Trimming took 6 bases from V and 1 from J, leaving 9 bases between them. Tagging with unique molecular identifiers was a feature of the TCR beta cDNA libraries. From around 1 to 10 million T cells, 550,000 or so cDNA molecules were obtained. TCRdb analysed the PCR reads with MiXCR anew, one entry per CDR3 protein. The sample yields fewer than 900,000 distinct CDR3 sequences, about 45% seen once. The specimen was blood. This sequence was found in a girl aged 10 to 17 with multiple sclerosis. The chain employs TRBV28 and TRBJ1-1; the D is unclear. The CDR3 is CASSLVQNTEAFF. CDR3 sequence (DNA): TGTGCCAGCAGCTTAGTGCAGAACACTGAAGCTTTCTTT.